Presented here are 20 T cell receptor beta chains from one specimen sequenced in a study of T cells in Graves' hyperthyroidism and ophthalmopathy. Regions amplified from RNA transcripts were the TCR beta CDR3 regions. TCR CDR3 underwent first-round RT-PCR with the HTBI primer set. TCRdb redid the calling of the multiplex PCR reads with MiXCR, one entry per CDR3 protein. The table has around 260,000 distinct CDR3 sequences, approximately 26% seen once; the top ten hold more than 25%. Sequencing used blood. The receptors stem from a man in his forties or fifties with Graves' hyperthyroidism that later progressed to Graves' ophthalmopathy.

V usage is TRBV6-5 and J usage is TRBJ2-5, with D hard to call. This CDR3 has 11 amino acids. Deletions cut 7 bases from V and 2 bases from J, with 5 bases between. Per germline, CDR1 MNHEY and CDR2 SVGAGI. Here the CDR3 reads CASKLQETQYF. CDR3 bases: TGTGCCAGCAAGTTGCAAGAGACCCAGTACTTC.

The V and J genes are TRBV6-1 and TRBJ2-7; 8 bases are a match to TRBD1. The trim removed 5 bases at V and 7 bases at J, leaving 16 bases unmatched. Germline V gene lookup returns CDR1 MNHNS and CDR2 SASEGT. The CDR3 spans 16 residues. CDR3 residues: CASSTTTGTGIREQYF. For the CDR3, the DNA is TGTGCCAGCAGTACAACCACCGGGACAGGAATTCGGGAGCAGTACTTC.

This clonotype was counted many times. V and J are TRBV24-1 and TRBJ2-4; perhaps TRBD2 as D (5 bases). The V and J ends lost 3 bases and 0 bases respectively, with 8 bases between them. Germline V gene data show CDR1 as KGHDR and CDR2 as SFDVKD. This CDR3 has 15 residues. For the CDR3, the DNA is TGTGCCACCAGTGATAACGGGGAAGCCAAAAACATTCAGTACTTC. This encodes CATSDNGEAKNIQYF.

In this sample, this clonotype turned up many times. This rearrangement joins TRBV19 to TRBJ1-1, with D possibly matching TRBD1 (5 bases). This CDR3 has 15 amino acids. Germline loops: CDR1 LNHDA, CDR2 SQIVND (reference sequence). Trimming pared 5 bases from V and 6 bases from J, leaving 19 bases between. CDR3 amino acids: CASSEPGRFSAEAFF. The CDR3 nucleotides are TGTGCCAGTAGTGAACCGGGACGCTTTTCCGCTGAAGCTTTCTTT.

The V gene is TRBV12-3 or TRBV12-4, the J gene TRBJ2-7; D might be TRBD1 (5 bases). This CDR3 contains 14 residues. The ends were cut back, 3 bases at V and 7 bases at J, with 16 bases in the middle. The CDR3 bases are TGTGCCAGCAGTTTCGAGTCAGGGCAAGAAGAGCAGTACTTC. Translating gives CASSFESGQEEQYF.

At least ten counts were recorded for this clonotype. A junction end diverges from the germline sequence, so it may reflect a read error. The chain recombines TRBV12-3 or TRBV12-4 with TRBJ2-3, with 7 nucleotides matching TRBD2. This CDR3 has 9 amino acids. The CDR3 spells CASGRALDF. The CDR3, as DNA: TGTGCCAGCGGGAGGGCCCTGGATTTT.

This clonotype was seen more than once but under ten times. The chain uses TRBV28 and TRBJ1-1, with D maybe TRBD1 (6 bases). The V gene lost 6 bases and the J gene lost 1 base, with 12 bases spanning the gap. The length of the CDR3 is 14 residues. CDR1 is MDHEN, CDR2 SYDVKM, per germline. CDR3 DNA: TGTGCCAGCAGGACCCCGGGACAGAACACTGAAGCTTTCTTT. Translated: CASRTPGQNTEAFF. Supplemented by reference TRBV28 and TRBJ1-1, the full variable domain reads DVKVTQSSRYLVKRTGEKVFLECVQDMDHENMFWYRQDPGLGLRLIYFSYDVKMKEKGDIPEGYSVSREKKERFSLILESASTNQTSMYLCASRTPGQNTEAFFGQGTRLTVV.

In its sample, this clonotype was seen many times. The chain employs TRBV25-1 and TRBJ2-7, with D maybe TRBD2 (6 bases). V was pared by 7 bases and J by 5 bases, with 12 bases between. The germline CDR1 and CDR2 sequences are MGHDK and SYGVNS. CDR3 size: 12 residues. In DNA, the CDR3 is TGTGCCAGCACTCCAGGAGGGGACGAGCAGTACTTC. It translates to CASTPGGDEQYF.

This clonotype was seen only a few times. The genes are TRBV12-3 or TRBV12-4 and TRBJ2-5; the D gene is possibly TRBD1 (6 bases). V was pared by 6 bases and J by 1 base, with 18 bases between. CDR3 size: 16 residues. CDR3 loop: CASSPGTPSTQETQYF. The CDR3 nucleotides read TGTGCCAGCAGCCCAGGGACACCCAGTACCCAAGAGACCCAGTACTTC.

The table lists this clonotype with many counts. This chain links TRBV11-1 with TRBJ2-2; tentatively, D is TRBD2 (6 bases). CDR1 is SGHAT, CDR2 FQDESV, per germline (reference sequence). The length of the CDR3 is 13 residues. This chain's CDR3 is CAAGGPNTGELFF. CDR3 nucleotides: TGTGCGGCCGGGGGACCGAACACCGGGGAGCTGTTTTTT.

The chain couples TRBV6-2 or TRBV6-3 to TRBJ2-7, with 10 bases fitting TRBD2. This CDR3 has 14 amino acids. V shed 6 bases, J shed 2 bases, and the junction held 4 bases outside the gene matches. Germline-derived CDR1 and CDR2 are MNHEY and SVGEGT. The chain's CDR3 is CASSFGLAAYEQYF. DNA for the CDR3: TGTGCCAGCAGCTTTGGACTAGCGGCCTACGAGCAGTACTTC.

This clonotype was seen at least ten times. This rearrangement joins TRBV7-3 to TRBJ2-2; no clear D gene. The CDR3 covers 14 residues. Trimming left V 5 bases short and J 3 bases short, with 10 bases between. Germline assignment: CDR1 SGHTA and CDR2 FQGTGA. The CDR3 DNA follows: TGTGCCAGCAGCCATAGACGGGACACCGGGGAGCTGTTTTTT. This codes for CASSHRRDTGELFF.

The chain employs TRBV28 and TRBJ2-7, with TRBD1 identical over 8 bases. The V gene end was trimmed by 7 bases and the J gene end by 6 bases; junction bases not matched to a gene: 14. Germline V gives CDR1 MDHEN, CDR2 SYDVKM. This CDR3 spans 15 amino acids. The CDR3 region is CASMAPGGTFGEQYF. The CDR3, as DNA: TGTGCCAGCATGGCTCCAGGGGGCACGTTCGGCGAGCAGTACTTC.

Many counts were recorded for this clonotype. The CDR3 here is CASKTGDRSSYEQYF. The CDR3, as DNA: TGTGCCAGCAAAACGGGGGACAGAAGCTCCTACGAGCAGTACTTC. The gene calls are TRBV28 and TRBJ2-7; D is possibly TRBD1 (7 bases). The CDR3 contains 15 residues. Germline V lookup: CDR1 MDHEN, CDR2 SYDVKM. V dropped 7 bases and J dropped 0 bases, with 16 bases sitting between them.

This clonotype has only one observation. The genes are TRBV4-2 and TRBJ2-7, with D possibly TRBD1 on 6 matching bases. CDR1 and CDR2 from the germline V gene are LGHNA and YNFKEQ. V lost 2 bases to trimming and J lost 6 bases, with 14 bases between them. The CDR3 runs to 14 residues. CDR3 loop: CASSQPGQNGEQYF. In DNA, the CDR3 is TGTGCCAGCAGCCAACCCGGACAGAACGGCGAGCAGTACTTC.

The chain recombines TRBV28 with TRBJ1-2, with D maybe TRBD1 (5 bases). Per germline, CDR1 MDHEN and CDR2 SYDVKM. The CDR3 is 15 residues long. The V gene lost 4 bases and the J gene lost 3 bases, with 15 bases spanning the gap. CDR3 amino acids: CASSSTLRADYGYTF. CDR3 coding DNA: TGTGCCAGCAGTTCTACCCTCAGGGCCGACTATGGCTACACCTTC.

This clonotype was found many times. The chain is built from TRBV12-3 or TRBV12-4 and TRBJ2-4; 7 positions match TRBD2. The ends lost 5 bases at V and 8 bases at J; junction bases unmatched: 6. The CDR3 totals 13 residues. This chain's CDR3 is CASSPSGLDIQYF. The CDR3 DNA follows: TGTGCCAGCAGTCCTAGCGGACTTGACATTCAGTACTTC.

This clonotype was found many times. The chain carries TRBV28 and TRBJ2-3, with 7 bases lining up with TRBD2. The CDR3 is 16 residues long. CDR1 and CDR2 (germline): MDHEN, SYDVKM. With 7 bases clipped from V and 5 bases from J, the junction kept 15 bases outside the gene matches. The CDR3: CASNPRGSGKLDTQYF. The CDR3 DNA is TGTGCCAGCAACCCGCGGGGGAGCGGGAAATTAGATACGCAGTATTTT.

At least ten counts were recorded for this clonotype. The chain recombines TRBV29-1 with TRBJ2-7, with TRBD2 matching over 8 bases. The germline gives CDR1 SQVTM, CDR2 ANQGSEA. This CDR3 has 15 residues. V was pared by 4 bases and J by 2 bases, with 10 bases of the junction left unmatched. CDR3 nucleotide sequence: TGCAGCGTTGGGGGCGGGAGGACCGCCCCCTACGAGCAGTACTTC. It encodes CSVGGGRTAPYEQYF.

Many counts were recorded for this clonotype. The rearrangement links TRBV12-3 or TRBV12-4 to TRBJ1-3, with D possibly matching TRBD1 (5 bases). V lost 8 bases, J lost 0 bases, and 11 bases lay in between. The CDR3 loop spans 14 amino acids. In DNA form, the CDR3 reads TGTGCCAGCGCGCGGACACTCTCTGGAAACACCATATATTTT. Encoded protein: CASARTLSGNTIYF.